A selection of T cell receptor beta chains follows, all from one sample in a study of CD8 T cells in Susac syndrome. Each CDR3 protein is one row after TCRdb ran MiXCR on the immunoSEQ multiplex PCR reads. Among approximately 49,000 distinct CDR3 sequences listed, approximately 95% were seen once. Sequencing was performed on CD8+ T cells from PBMCs. The receptors were sampled from a human donor with Susac syndrome. Each CDR3 is given with its conserved first and last residue. The order of the fields is D gene, V gene, clone size, J gene, CDR3 protein, CDR3 DNA. D genes are given only for firm matches. The size field is filled for only some rows; it gives once, few, many or a size class.

d_call: TRBD1
v_call: TRBV15
clone_size: .
j_call: TRBJ1-5
cdr3_aa: CATSRDPTGTGYQPQHF
cdr3_nt: TGTGCCACCAGCAGAGACCCCACCGGGACAGGGTATCAGCCCCAGCATTTT

d_call: .
v_call: TRBV5-6
clone_size: once
j_call: TRBJ1-1
cdr3_aa: CASIPSRDAFF
cdr3_nt: TGTGCCAGCATCCCGTCCAGAGATGCTTTCTTT

d_call: .
v_call: TRBV12-3/TRBV12-4
clone_size: once
j_call: TRBJ1-6
cdr3_aa: CASTPQGPNSPLHF
cdr3_nt: TGTGCCAGCACCCCCCAAGGGCCTAATTCACCCCTCCACTTT

d_call: .
v_call: TRBV28
clone_size: .
j_call: TRBJ2-2
cdr3_aa: CASSLGGHTGELFF
cdr3_nt: TGTGCCAGCAGTTTGGGGGGGCACACCGGGGAGCTGTTTTTT

d_call: TRBD2
v_call: TRBV2
clone_size: .
j_call: TRBJ2-1
cdr3_aa: CASSERSGGAWNEQFF
cdr3_nt: TGTGCCAGCAGTGAAAGGTCCGGGGGGGCCTGGAATGAGCAGTTCTTC

d_call: .
v_call: TRBV2
clone_size: .
j_call: TRBJ2-7
cdr3_aa: CASSVALVLYEQYF
cdr3_nt: TGTGCCAGCAGTGTAGCTCTAGTTCTCTACGAGCAGTACTTC

d_call: TRBD2
v_call: TRBV5-6
clone_size: .
j_call: TRBJ2-3
cdr3_aa: CASSLSSGVTDTQYF
cdr3_nt: TGTGCCAGCAGCTTGTCTAGCGGGGTCACAGATACGCAGTATTTT

d_call: TRBD1
v_call: TRBV9
clone_size: .
j_call: TRBJ2-2
cdr3_aa: CASSPPGTGTGELFF
cdr3_nt: TGTGCCAGCAGCCCCCCCGGGACAGGGACCGGGGAGCTGTTTTTT

d_call: TRBD2
v_call: TRBV6-5
clone_size: .
j_call: TRBJ2-1
cdr3_aa: CASSYSGTSANEQFF
cdr3_nt: TGTGCCAGCAGTTACTCAGGGACTAGCGCCAATGAGCAGTTCTTC

d_call: .
v_call: TRBV27
clone_size: .
j_call: TRBJ1-2
cdr3_aa: CASSLSGVRRANYGYTF
cdr3_nt: TGTGCCAGCAGTTTATCAGGGGTTCGGAGAGCTAACTATGGCTACACCTTC

d_call: .
v_call: TRBV18
clone_size: .
j_call: TRBJ2-1
cdr3_aa: CASSRRTDNEQFF
cdr3_nt: TGTGCCAGCTCAAGACGGACCGACAATGAGCAGTTCTTC